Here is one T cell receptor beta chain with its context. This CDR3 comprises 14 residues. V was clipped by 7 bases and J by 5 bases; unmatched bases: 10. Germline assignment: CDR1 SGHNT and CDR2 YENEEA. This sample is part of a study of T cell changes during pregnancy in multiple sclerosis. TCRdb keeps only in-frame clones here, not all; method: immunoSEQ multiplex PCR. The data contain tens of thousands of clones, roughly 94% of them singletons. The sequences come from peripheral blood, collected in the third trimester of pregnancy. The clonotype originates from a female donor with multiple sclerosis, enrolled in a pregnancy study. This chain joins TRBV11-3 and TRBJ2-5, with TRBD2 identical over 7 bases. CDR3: CASTVVTSSETQYF. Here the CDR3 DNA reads TGTGCCAGCACCGTGGTGACTAGCAGCGAGACCCAGTACTTC.